This TCR beta chain derives from a study of T cells and Merkel cell carcinoma outcomes. Study-level points and caveats: Merkel cell carcinoma outcomes were reportedly predicted by repertoire and T-cell density.

On this clone: Its antigen remains unidentified.

Germline V lookup: CDR1 MNHNY, CDR2 SVGAGI (reference sequence). V dropped 8 bases and J dropped 4 bases, with 3 bases sitting between them. The CDR3 length is 10 residues. The data were produced by immunoSEQ multiplex PCR, yet TCRdb's version contains in-frame clones alone and is incomplete. The sample holds around 8,900 clones; around four fifths are singletons and the top ten take about 2.5%. This TCR was sampled from a human donor with Merkel cell carcinoma. The chain carries TRBV6-6 and TRBJ1-5; D is uncertain. The sequencing input was tumor tissue from Merkel cell carcinoma. CDR3 sequence reads: CASGNQPQHF. In DNA, the CDR3 is TGTGCCAGCGGGAATCAGCCCCAGCATTTT.